These 8 T cell receptor beta chains originate from one sample sequenced in a study of shared clonotypes between healthy human individuals. Generated by immunoSEQ multiplex PCR, the TCRdb table keeps only in-frame clones and is missing some. The sample consists of roughly 1,100,000 clones, 65% to 80% of them appearing once. Sequences were obtained from memory CD4+ T cells sorted from blood. Subset noted: CD45RA-negative fraction. The receptors derive from a man aged 18 to 29 in good health.

The chain links TRBV29-1 to TRBJ2-1, with 11 bases lining up with TRBD1. Germline CDR1 is SQVTM and CDR2 is ANQGSEA. The V and J ends lost 4 bases and 7 bases, in that order; junction bases with no gene match: 9. The CDR3 is 15 residues long. CDR3 sequence (DNA): TGCAGCGTTGTTGGGGGACAGGGGGTGAATAATGAGCAGTTCTTC. This translates into CSVVGGQGVNNEQFF.

The chain employs TRBV29-1 and TRBJ2-1; D is unclear. Germline V gene sequence: CDR1 SQVTM, CDR2 ANQGSEA. The CDR3 is 14 amino acids. The V gene lost 7 bases and the J gene lost 6 bases, with 19 bases spanning the gap. The CDR3: CSAYDWTKINEQFF. CDR3 sequence (DNA): TGCAGCGCTTACGACTGGACGAAAATCAATGAGCAGTTCTTC.

The gene calls are TRBV28 and TRBJ1-4; possible D gene TRBD1, 6 bases. Trimming pared 4 bases from V and 8 bases from J, leaving 17 bases between. There are 15 residues in the CDR3. The germline V gene has CDR1 MDHEN and CDR2 SYDVKM. The CDR3 DNA reads as TGTGCCAGCAGTTGGCGACAGGTGCGGTCGGAAAAACTGTTTTTT. Translating gives CASSWRQVRSEKLFF. The full variable domain, completed using reference TRBV28 and TRBJ1-4, is DVKVTQSSRYLVKRTGEKVFLECVQDMDHENMFWYRQDPGLGLRLIYFSYDVKMKEKGDIPEGYSVSREKKERFSLILESASTNQTSMYLCASSWRQVRSEKLFFGSGTQLSVL.

In its sample, this clone was seen a few times. The chain uses TRBV13 and TRBJ2-6; D ambiguous. This CDR3 region has 15 residues. V lost 4 bases and J lost 0, with 7 bases in between. CDR1 is PRHDT and CDR2 is FYEKMQ in the germline V gene (reference sequence). CDR3 amino acids: CASSSPSSGANVLTF. CDR3 DNA: TGTGCCAGCAGCTCCCCGTCCTCTGGGGCCAACGTCCTGACTTTC.

The rearrangement uses TRBV11-3 and TRBJ2-3, with 10 bases that match TRBD1. Trimming at V came to 5 bases and at J to 3 bases, leaving 8 bases not matched to a gene. The length of the CDR3 is 16 residues. Germline lookup yields CDR1 SGHNT and CDR2 YENEEA. The CDR3 DNA is TGTGCCAGCAGCCCGGGGACAGGGGAAGGAACAGATACGCAGTATTTT. Its protein is CASSPGTGEGTDTQYF.

This sequence joins TRBV25-1 and TRBJ2-7; TRBD1 matches at 10 bases. Unmatched junction bases numbered 7, after V lost 1 base and J lost 7 bases. This CDR3 contains 15 residues. The germline gives CDR1 MGHDK, CDR2 SYGVNS. The CDR3 nucleotides are TGTGCCAGCAGTGAATCCCTGACAGGGGGCGCGGAGCAGTACTTC. It encodes CASSESLTGGAEQYF.

This clone was detected a few times. The rearrangement joins TRBV19 to TRBJ1-6; D is unresolved. The CDR3 is 14 amino acids. The V gene's germline CDR1 is LNHDA and CDR2 SQIVND (reference sequence). The V end lost 4 bases, the J end lost 10 bases, and 14 bases lay between the germline ends. The CDR3 loop is CASSSPLVGSPLHF. The DNA for the CDR3 is TGTGCCAGTAGTAGCCCCCTCGTAGGGTCACCCCTCCACTTT.

Written as DNA, the CDR3 is TGTGCCACACGTGCAGACCCTAGCACAGATACGCAGTATTTT. Translated: CATRADPSTDTQYF. The J gene is TRBJ2-3, the V gene TRBV6-1; no definite D call. Germline values: CDR1 MNHNS, CDR2 SASEGT. The CDR3 runs to 14 residues. With 10 bases removed from V and 0 bases from J, the gap between germline ends came to 14 bases.